The TCR beta chain described here comes from a study of blood T cell repertoires in COVID-19. About the research overall: Sources were T cells, B-cell-depleted T cells, or PBMCs; the material itself was cDNA or gDNA.

Clones were read by immunoSEQ multiplex PCR, and TCRdb kept only the in-frame ones, dropping some. The repertoire includes 150,000 to 200,000 clones, around four fifths of them detected once, and roughly 5% sits in the top ten. Per the germline V gene, CDR1 is LNHDA and CDR2 is SQIVND (reference sequence). Trimming took 4 bases from V and 6 from J, leaving 10 bases between them. The CDR3 is 12 amino acids. Material: peripheral blood. V and J are TRBV19 and TRBJ2-7; perhaps TRBD2 as D (6 bases). The clonotype comes from a woman aged 25 to 39 with acute or convalescent COVID-19. The CDR3 here is CASSTGRSEQYF. CDR3 nucleotides: TGTGCCAGTAGTACTGGGAGGAGCGAGCAGTACTTC.